The rows below give T cell receptor beta chains drawn from one sample of a study of cytomegalovirus exposure and HLA in healthy donors. Repertoires were generated with immunoSEQ multiplex PCR, while TCRdb's copy carries only in-frame clones and drops some. The sample records 90,000 to 120,000 clones, 84% being singletons. The sequencing sample was made of PBMCs. The receptor set was obtained from a woman aged 18-29 years in good health and CMV-seronegative. CDR3s include the opening cysteine and the closing phenylalanine or tryptophan. D genes are given only for firm matches. Clone size is stated in some rows and not others, as once, few, many or a class when expanded.

>NA|TRBV7-9|NA|TRBJ2-1
CALTSQGYSYNEQFF
TGTGCCCTCACCAGTCAGGGATACTCCTACAATGAGCAGTTCTTC
>NA|TRBV4-1|once|TRBJ2-1
CASSQDIRYNEQFF
TGCGCCAGCAGCCAAGACATCAGATACAATGAGCAGTTCTTC
>TRBD1|TRBV2|NA|TRBJ1-5
CASSDSTGGHQPQHF
TGTGCCAGCAGTGACAGTACAGGGGGCCATCAGCCCCAGCATTTT
>TRBD2|TRBV6-1|NA|TRBJ2-3
CASSTSGGSGDTQYF
TGTGCCAGCAGTACTAGCGGGGGGTCGGGAGATACGCAGTATTTT
>TRBD1|TRBV27|NA|TRBJ2-5
CASSSWTGRQETQYF
TGTGCCAGCAGTTCCTGGACAGGGCGTCAAGAGACCCAGTACTTC
>NA|TRBV9|NA|TRBJ2-1
CASSVAGQYYNEQFF
TGTGCCAGCAGCGTAGCCGGACAGTATTACAATGAGCAGTTCTTC
>NA|TRBV6-5|NA|TRBJ2-1
CASSYYPPLAINEQFF
TGTGCCAGCAGTTACTACCCCCCTCTAGCGATCAATGAGCAGTTCTTC
>TRBD2|TRBV27|once|TRBJ2-1
CASSLAGGRSYNEQFF
TGTGCCAGCAGTTTAGCGGGGGGGCGTTCCTACAATGAGCAGTTCTTC
>NA|TRBV5-6|NA|TRBJ1-1
CASSFSQEMVSLEAFF
TGTGCCAGCAGCTTCTCACAGGAGATGGTGTCTCTTGAAGCTTTCTTT
>TRBD1|TRBV9|once|TRBJ2-1
CASSVGDSNEQFF
TGTGCCAGCAGCGTGGGGGACAGCAATGAGCAGTTCTTC
>TRBD1|TRBV28|once|TRBJ2-7
CASSLWGTGAYEQYF
TGTGCCAGCAGTTTATGGGGGACAGGAGCCTACGAGCAGTACTTC
>TRBD2|TRBV7-2|NA|TRBJ2-2
CASSSKTSGGTGELFF
TGTGCCAGCAGCTCCAAGACTAGCGGGGGAACCGGGGAGCTGTTTTTT
>NA|TRBV7-3|NA|TRBJ2-3
CASSLIGGSTDTQYF
TGTGCCAGCAGCTTAATTGGGGGGAGCACAGATACGCAGTATTTT
>NA|TRBV7-9|NA|TRBJ2-7
CASSSIGGSEQYF
TGTGCCAGCAGCTCAATCGGGGGATCCGAGCAGTACTTC
>NA|TRBV6-6|NA|TRBJ1-1
CASRTAGGTEAFF
TGTGCCAGCAGAACAGCCGGGGGGACTGAAGCTTTCTTT
>TRBD2|TRBV5-6|NA|TRBJ2-5
CASSSGAGGAYVKTQYF
TGTGCCAGCAGCTCCGGTGCGGGGGGGGCTTATGTGAAGACCCAGTACTTC
>TRBD1|TRBV30|NA|TRBJ2-1
CAWSGDRTGGSYNEQFF
TGTGCCTGGAGTGGAGATCGGACAGGGGGCTCCTACAATGAGCAGTTCTTC
>NA|TRBV5-1|NA|TRBJ1-2
CASSLADAGAGYTF
TGCGCCAGCAGCTTGGCGGATGCAGGGGCTGGCTACACCTTC
>NA|TRBV13|NA|TRBJ2-2
CASSFDRFVGANTGELFF
TGTGCCAGCAGCTTCGATCGTTTCGTTGGAGCGAACACCGGGGAGCTGTTTTTT
>TRBD1|TRBV7-2|NA|TRBJ1-2
CASSIAAGTGGVYGYTF
TGTGCCAGCAGCATCGCCGCCGGGACAGGGGGCGTCTATGGCTACACCTTC
>TRBD1|TRBV5-6|NA|TRBJ1-2
CASSPADRGYGYTF
TGTGCCAGCAGCCCCGCGGACAGGGGCTATGGCTACACCTTC
>NA|TRBV7-2|once|TRBJ2-5
CASSLDGTYQETQYF
TGTGCCAGCAGCTTAGACGGGACTTATCAAGAGACCCAGTACTTC
>TRBD1|TRBV7-2|NA|TRBJ2-3
CASSPRTGLTDTQYF
TGTGCCAGCAGCCCCCGGACAGGCCTCACAGATACGCAGTATTTT
>TRBD2|TRBV7-3|NA|TRBJ2-7
CASSLQAGDRYEQYF
TGTGCCAGCAGCTTACAAGCGGGAGACCGATACGAGCAGTACTTC
>TRBD1|TRBV29-1|NA|TRBJ1-4
CSVGTWTGGEEKLFF
TGCAGCGTTGGGACCTGGACAGGGGGGGAGGAAAAACTGTTTTTT
>TRBD1|TRBV7-2|NA|TRBJ1-6
CASSRGPYNSPLHF
TGTGCCAGCAGCAGGGGGCCCTATAATTCACCCCTCCACTTT
>NA|TRBV27|few|TRBJ2-7
CASSSRLSYEQYF
TGTGCCAGCAGTTCGCGGCTAAGCTACGAGCAGTACTTC
>NA|TRBV5-1|NA|TRBJ1-5
CASSLEGGGQPQHF
TGCGCCAGCAGCTTGGAGGGAGGGGGTCAGCCCCAGCATTTT
>NA|TRBV27|NA|TRBJ2-1
CASSPFGQHNEQFF
TGTGCCAGCAGTCCTTTTGGGCAACACAATGAGCAGTTCTTC
>TRBD1|TRBV4-3|few|TRBJ1-4
CASSQLTGANEKLFF
TGCGCCAGCAGCCAATTAACAGGGGCTAATGAAAAACTGTTTTTT
>TRBD1|TRBV7-2|NA|TRBJ2-5
CASSLDREEETQYF
TGTGCCAGCAGCTTGGACAGGGAAGAAGAGACCCAGTACTTC
>TRBD1|TRBV19|NA|TRBJ2-7
CASSTPGQSSYEQYF
TGTGCCAGTAGTACACCGGGACAGAGCTCCTACGAGCAGTACTTC
>TRBD1|TRBV5-1|NA|TRBJ1-2
CASSPDRGLSDYGYTF
TGCGCCAGCAGCCCGGACAGGGGGCTATCGGACTATGGCTACACCTTC
>TRBD1|TRBV9|once|TRBJ2-1
CASSPRTGSYNEQFF
TGTGCCAGCAGCCCAAGGACAGGGTCCTACAATGAGCAGTTCTTC
>TRBD1|TRBV5-1|NA|TRBJ2-7
CASSPGTGSIYEQYF
TGCGCCAGCAGCCCCGGGACAGGGTCTATCTACGAGCAGTACTTC
>NA|TRBV21-1|NA|TRBJ2-2
CASSKEPGGDFSNTGELFF
TGTGCCAGCAGCAAAGAGCCAGGGGGCGATTTTTCTAACACCGGGGAGCTGTTTTTT
>TRBD1|TRBV11-1|NA|TRBJ2-3
CASMPDRGTDTQYF
TGTGCCAGCATGCCTGACAGGGGCACAGATACGCAGTATTTT
>TRBD2|TRBV27|once|TRBJ2-4
CASSLAGEGYIQYF
TGTGCCAGCAGCCTAGCGGGAGAGGGGTACATTCAGTACTTC
>NA|TRBV11-1|NA|TRBJ2-6
CASSLDPSGANVLTF
TGTGCCAGCAGCTTAGATCCATCTGGGGCCAACGTCCTGACTTTC
>TRBD1|TRBV29-1|NA|TRBJ2-1
CSVGRVRQGDNEQFF
TGCAGCGTTGGGAGAGTAAGACAGGGGGACAATGAGCAGTTCTTC
>NA|TRBV21-1|NA|TRBJ2-3
CASSKALSGGTSGSTDTQYF
TGTGCCAGCAGCAAAGCGCTTTCAGGGGGGACTAGCGGGAGCACAGATACGCAGTATTTT
>TRBD2|TRBV7-9|once|TRBJ2-1
CASSRPGLGAYEQFF
TGTGCCAGCAGCCGACCGGGACTAGGGGCTTATGAGCAGTTCTTC
>TRBD2|TRBV10-3|NA|TRBJ2-2
CAISAWGLAGQKGGTGELFF
TGTGCCATCAGTGCCTGGGGCCTAGCGGGGCAGAAAGGGGGCACCGGGGAGCTGTTTTTT
>NA|TRBV5-5|once|TRBJ2-7
CASSQRTVSYEQYF
TGTGCCAGCAGCCAGAGGACAGTCTCCTACGAGCAGTACTTC
>NA|TRBV15|NA|TRBJ2-1
CATSKFLNNEQFF
TGTGCCACCAGCAAGTTCCTAAACAATGAGCAGTTCTTC
>NA|TRBV19|NA|TRBJ2-5
CASSTDSQETQYF
TGTGCCAGTAGTACCGACAGCCAAGAGACCCAGTACTTC
>TRBD2|TRBV5-8|NA|TRBJ2-1
CASSSWTSGPSYNEQFF
TGTGCCAGCAGCTCCTGGACTAGCGGACCTTCCTACAATGAGCAGTTCTTC
>TRBD1|TRBV7-2|NA|TRBJ1-1
CASSLLTGSEAFF
TGTGCCAGCAGCTTACTGACAGGGTCTGAAGCTTTCTTT
>NA|TRBV4-3|NA|TRBJ2-5
CASSRAYQETQYF
TGCGCCAGCAGCCGGGCGTACCAAGAGACCCAGTACTTC
>TRBD1|TRBV9|few|TRBJ2-3
CASSVASSTGGRTDTQYF
TGTGCCAGCAGCGTAGCTAGTTCCACAGGGGGCCGCACAGATACGCAGTATTTT
>NA|TRBV4-3|few|TRBJ1-6
CASSQDPRGSPLHF
TGCGCCAGCAGCCAAGACCCGCGCGGTTCACCCCTCCACTTT
>NA|TRBV14|NA|TRBJ2-5
CASSQNLAETQYF
TGTGCCAGCAGCCAGAACCTTGCGGAGACCCAGTACTTC
>TRBD2|TRBV11-2|NA|TRBJ2-7
CASSPGLAGGQSREQYF
TGTGCCAGCAGCCCCGGACTAGCGGGGGGGCAATCTCGGGAGCAGTACTTC
>NA|TRBV30|few|TRBJ1-2
CAWSVLGRAYGYTF
TGTGCCTGGAGTGTCTTAGGGAGGGCATATGGCTACACCTTC